The entry below describes one T cell receptor beta chain. The sample is drawn from a study of blood T cell repertoires in COVID-19. Study-wide context: COVID-19 samples, acute and convalescent, were from the United States, Italy and Spain.

The age range of participants was about 18 to 100 years, with residence in about two dozen US areas. Clinical history reported by participants formed the basis on which cohorts were assigned. This CDR3 is built from 18 residues. Germline CDR1 SGHTA, CDR2 FQGNSA. With V trimmed by 2 bases and J by 1 base, 5 bases remained unmatched. The table came from immunoSEQ multiplex PCR; TCRdb's copy has only in-frame clones and leaves some out. This sample has about 200,000 clones, with roughly 85% found just once. The J gene is TRBJ2-1, the V gene TRBV7-2; 13 bases are shared with TRBD2. Sequencing was carried out using PBMCs or T cells enriched from blood (not recorded which). The clonotype originates from a woman in her thirties or forties with acute COVID-19. The CDR3: CASSLRLAGGRSYNEQFF. The CDR3 bases are TGTGCCAGCAGCTTACGACTAGCGGGAGGACGGTCCTACAATGAGCAGTTCTTC.